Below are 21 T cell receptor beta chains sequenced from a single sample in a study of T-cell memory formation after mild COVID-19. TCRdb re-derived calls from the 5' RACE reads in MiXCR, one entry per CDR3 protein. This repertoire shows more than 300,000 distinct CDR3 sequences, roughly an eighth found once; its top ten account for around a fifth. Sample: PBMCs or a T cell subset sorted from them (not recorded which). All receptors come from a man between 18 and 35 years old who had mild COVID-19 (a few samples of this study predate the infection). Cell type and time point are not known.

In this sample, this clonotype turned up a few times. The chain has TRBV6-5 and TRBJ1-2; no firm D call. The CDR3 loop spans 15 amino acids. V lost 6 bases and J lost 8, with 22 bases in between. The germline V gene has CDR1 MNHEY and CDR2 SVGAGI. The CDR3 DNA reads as TGTGCCAGCAGACTCTTACTCCCCCCCCTGGGGGGCTACACCTTC. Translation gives CASRLLLPPLGGYTF.

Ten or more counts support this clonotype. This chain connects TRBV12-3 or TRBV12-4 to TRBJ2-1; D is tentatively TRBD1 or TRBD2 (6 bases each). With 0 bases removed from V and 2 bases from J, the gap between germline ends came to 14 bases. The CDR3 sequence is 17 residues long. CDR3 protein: CASSLAEGGRAYNEQFF. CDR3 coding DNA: TGTGCCAGCAGTTTAGCGGAGGGGGGTCGCGCCTACAATGAGCAGTTCTTC.

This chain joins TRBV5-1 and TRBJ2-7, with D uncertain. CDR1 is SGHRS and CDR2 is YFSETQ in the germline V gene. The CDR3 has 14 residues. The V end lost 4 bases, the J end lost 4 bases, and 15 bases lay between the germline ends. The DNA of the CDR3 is TGCGCCAGCAGCCCCAGCCGTCCCACATACGAGCAGTACTTC. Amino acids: CASSPSRPTYEQYF.

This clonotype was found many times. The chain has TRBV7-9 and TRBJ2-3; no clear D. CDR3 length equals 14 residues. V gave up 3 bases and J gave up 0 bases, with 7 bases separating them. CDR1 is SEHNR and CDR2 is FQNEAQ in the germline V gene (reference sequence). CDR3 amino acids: CASSFVSSTDTQYF. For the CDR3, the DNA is TGTGCCAGCAGCTTTGTGTCCAGCACAGATACGCAGTATTTT.

This CDR3 is CASSLAGTDSPLHF. The CDR3 nucleotides are TGTGCCAGCAGCTTGGCAGGGACTGATTCACCCCTCCACTTT. V gene TRBV7-2 combines with J gene TRBJ1-6; D is possibly TRBD1 (5 bases). Trimming took off 3 bases at V and 8 bases at J, with 11 bases between the two ends. The CDR3 loop spans 14 amino acids. Germline lookup yields CDR1 SGHTA and CDR2 FQGNSA.

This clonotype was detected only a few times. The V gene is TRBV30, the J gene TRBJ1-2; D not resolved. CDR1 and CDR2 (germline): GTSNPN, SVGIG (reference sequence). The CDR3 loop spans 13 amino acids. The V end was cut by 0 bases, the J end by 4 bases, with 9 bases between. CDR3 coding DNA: TGTGCCTGGAGTGTCGGATCGGGCTATGGCTACACCTTC. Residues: CAWSVGSGYGYTF.

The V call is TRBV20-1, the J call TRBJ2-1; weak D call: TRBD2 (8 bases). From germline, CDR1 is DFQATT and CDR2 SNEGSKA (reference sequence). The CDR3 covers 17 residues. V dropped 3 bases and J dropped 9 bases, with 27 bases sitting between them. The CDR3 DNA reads TGCAGTGCTAGGCACCATGCACCGGGACTAGGGGACAGTGAGCAGTTCTTC. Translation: CSARHHAPGLGDSEQFF.

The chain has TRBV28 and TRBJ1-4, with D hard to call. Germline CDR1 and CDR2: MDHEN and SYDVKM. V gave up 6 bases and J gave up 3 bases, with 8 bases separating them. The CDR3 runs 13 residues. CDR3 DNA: TGTGCCAGCAGGGCCGGACCTAATGAAAAACTGTTTTTT. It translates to CASRAGPNEKLFF. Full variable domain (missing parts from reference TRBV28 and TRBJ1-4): DVKVTQSSRYLVKRTGEKVFLECVQDMDHENMFWYRQDPGLGLRLIYFSYDVKMKEKGDIPEGYSVSREKKERFSLILESASTNQTSMYLCASRAGPNEKLFFGSGTQLSVL.

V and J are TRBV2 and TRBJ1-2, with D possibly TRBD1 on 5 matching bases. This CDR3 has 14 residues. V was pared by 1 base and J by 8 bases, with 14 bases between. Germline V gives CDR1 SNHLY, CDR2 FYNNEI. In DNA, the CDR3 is TGTGCCAGCAGTGAAGGGGGGAGTGTGGGAGGCTACACCTTC. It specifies CASSEGGSVGGYTF.

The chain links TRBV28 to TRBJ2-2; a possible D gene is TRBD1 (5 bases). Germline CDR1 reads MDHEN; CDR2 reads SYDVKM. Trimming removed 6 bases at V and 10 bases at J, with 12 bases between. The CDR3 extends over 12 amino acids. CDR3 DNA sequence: TGTGCCAGCAGGTCAACAGGAGTGGAGCTGTTTTTT. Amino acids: CASRSTGVELFF.

CDR3 DNA sequence: TGCGCCAGCAGCTTGACGCGACAGGGGAACACCGGGGAGCTGTTTTTT. Protein sequence: CASSLTRQGNTGELFF. This chain connects TRBV5-1 to TRBJ2-2; 7 bases agree with TRBD1. V gave up 1 base and J gave up 1 base; unmatched junction bases: 4. There are 16 residues in the CDR3. Germline values: CDR1 SGHRS, CDR2 YFSETQ.

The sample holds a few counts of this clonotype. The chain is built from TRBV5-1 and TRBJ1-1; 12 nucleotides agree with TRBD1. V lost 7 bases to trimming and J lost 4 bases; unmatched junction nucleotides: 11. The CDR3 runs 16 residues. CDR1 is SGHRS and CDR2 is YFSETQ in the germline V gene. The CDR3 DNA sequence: TGCGCCAGCCGTACCGGGACAGGGGGCGAGGGCACTGAAGCTTTCTTT. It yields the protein CASRTGTGGEGTEAFF.

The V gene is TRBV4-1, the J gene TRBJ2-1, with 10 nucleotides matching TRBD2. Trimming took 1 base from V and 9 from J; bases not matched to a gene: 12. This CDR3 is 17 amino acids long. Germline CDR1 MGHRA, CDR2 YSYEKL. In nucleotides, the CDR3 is TGCGCCAGCAGCCAAGGGCCGTTGCTAGCGGGGGAGGCTGAGCAGTTCTTC. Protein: CASSQGPLLAGEAEQFF.

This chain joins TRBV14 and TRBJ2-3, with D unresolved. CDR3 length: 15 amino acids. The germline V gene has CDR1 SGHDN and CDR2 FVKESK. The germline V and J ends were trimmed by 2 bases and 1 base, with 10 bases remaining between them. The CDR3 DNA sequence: TGTGCCAGCAGCCAATTTGGGCAGCGCACAGATACGCAGTATTTT. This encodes CASSQFGQRTDTQYF.

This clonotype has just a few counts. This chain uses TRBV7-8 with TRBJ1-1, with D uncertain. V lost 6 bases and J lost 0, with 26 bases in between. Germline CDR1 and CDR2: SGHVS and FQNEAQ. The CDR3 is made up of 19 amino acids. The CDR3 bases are TGTGCCAGCAGGCAAGAGTGGGCTACCGGGAACAGCATGAACACTGAAGCTTTCTTT. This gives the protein CASRQEWATGNSMNTEAFF.

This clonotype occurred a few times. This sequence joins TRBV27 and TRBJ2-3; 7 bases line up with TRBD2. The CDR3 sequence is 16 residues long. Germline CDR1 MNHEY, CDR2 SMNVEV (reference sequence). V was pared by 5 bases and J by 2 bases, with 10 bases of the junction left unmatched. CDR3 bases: TGTGCCAGCAGTCCCCCCGCTAGCGGTTACACAGATACGCAGTATTTT. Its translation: CASSPPASGYTDTQYF.

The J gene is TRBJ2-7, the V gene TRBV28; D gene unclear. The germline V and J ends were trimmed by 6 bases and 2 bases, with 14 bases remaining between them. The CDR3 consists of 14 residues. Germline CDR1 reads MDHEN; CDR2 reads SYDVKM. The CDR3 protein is CASSPTTPAYEQYV. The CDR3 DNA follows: TGTGCCAGCAGCCCCACTACGCCCGCCTACGAGCAGTACGTC.

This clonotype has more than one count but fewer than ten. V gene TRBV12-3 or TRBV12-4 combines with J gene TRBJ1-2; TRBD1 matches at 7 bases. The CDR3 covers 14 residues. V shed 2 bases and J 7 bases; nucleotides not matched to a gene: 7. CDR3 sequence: CASSLYAGGTGYTF. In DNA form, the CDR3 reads TGTGCCAGCAGTTTATACGCAGGGGGTACTGGCTACACCTTC.

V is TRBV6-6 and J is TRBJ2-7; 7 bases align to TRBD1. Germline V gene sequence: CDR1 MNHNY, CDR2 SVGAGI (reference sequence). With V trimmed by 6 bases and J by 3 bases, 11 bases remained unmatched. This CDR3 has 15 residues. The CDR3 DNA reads TGTGCCAGCAGGCTCGACAGGGAAGGTGACTACGAGCAGTACGTC. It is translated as CASRLDREGDYEQYV.

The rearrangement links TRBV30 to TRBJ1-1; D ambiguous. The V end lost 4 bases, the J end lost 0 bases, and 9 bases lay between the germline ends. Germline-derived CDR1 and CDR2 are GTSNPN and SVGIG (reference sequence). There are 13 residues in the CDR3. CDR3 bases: TGTGCCTGGACGTGGCAGGTGAACACTGAAGCTTTCTTT. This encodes CAWTWQVNTEAFF.

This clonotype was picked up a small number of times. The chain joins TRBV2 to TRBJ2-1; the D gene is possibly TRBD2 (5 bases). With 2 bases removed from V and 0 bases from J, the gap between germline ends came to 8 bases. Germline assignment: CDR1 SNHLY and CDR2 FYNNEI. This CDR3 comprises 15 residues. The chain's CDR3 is CASSEMGSSYNEQFF. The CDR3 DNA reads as TGTGCCAGCAGTGAAATGGGGAGCTCCTACAATGAGCAGTTCTTC. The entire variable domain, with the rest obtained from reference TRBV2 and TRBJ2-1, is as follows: EPEVTQTPSHQVTQMGQEVILRCVPISNHLYFYWYRQILGQKVEFLVSFYNNEISEKSEIFDDQFSVERPDGSNFTLKIRSTKLEDSAMYFCASSEMGSSYNEQFFGPGTRLTVL.